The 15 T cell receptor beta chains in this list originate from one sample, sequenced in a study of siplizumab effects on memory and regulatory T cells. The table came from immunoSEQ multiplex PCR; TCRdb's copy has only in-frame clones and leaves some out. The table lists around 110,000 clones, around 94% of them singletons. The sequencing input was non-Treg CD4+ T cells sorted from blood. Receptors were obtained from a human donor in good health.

The CDR3 nucleotides read TGTGCCAGCAGACCTCCTAGCGGATTCTCCTACGAGCAGTACTTC. Residues: CASRPPSGFSYEQYF. V gene TRBV28 combines with J gene TRBJ2-7, with 7 bases aligning to TRBD2. V shed 6 bases and J 0 bases; nucleotides not matched to a gene: 8. Germline V gene lookup returns CDR1 MDHEN and CDR2 SYDVKM. The CDR3 loop spans 15 amino acids.

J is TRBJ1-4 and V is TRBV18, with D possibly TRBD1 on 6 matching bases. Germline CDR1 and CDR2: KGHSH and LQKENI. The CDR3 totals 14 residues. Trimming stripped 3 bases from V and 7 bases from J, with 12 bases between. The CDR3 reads CASSPDRLSEKLFF. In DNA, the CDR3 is TGTGCCAGCTCACCCGACAGGTTAAGTGAAAAACTGTTTTTT.

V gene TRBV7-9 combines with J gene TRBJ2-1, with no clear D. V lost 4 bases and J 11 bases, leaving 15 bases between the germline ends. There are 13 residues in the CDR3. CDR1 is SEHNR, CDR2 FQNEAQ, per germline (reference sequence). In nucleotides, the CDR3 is TGTGCCAGCAGCTACTCCTCCTACCAAAAGCAGTTCTTC. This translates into CASSYSSYQKQFF.

CDR3 in DNA: TGTGCCAGCAGTGTAAAGAACAGGGGGTATAATTCACCCCTCCACTTT. Protein product: CASSVKNRGYNSPLHF. This sequence joins TRBV2 and TRBJ1-6, with 8 positions matching TRBD1. CDR3 length equals 16 residues. V dropped 4 bases and J dropped 4; count of bases not matched to a gene: 6. Germline CDR1 and CDR2: SNHLY and FYNNEI.

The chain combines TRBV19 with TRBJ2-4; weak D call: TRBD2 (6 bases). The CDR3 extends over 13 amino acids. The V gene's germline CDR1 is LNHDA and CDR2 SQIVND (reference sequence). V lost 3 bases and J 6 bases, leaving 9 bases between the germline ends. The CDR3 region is CASSIQGGNIQYF. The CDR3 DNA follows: TGTGCCAGTAGTATTCAGGGAGGAAACATTCAGTACTTC.

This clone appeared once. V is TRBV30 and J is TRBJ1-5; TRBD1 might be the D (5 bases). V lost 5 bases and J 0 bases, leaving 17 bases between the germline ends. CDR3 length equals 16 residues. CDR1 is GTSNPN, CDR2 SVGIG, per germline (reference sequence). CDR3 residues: CAWAVGASYSNQPQHF. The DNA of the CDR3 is TGTGCCTGGGCAGTAGGGGCATCCTATAGCAATCAGCCCCAGCATTTT.

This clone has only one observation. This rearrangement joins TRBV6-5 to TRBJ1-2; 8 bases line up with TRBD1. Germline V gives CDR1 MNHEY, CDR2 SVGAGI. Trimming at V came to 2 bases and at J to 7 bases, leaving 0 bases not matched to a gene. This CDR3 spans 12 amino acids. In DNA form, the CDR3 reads TGTGCCAGCAGTTACGACAGGGGTGGCTACACCTTC. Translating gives CASSYDRGGYTF.

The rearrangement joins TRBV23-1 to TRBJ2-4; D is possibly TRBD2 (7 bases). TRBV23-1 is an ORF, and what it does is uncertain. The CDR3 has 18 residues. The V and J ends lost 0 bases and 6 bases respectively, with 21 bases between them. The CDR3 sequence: CASSQSGYEPGEGNIQYF. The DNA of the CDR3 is TGCGCCAGCAGTCAATCGGGTTATGAACCAGGGGAGGGAAACATTCAGTACTTC.

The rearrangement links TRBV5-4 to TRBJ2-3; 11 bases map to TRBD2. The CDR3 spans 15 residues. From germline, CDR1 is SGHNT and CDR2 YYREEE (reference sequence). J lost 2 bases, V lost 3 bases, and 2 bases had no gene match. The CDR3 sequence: CASSWGLADTDTQYF. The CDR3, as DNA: TGTGCCAGCAGCTGGGGACTAGCGGACACAGATACGCAGTATTTT.

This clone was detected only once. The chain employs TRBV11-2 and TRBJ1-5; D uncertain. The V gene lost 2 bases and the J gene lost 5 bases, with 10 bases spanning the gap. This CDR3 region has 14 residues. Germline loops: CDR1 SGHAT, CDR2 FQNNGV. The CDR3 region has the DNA TGTGCCAGCAGCTTAACTGTCTTCGATCAGCCCCAGCATTTT. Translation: CASSLTVFDQPQHF.

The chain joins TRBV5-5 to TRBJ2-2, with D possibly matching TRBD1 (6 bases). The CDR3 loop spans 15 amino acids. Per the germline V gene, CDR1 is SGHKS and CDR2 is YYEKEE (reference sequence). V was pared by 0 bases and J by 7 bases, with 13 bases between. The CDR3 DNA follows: TGTGCCAGCAGCTTGGCGGGCAGGGGAAGCGGGGAGCTGTTTTTT. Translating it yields CASSLAGRGSGELFF.

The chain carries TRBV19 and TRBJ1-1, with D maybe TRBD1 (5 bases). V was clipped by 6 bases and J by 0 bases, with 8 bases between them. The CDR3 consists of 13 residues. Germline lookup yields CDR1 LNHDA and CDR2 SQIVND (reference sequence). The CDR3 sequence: CASRGPLNTEAFF. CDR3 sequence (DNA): TGTGCCAGTAGGGGACCTCTGAACACTGAAGCTTTCTTT. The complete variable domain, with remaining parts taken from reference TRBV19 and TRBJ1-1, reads DGGITQSPKYLFRKEGQNVTLSCEQNLNHDAMYWYRQDPGQGLRLIYYSQIVNDFQKGDIAEGYSVSREKKESFPLTVTSAQKNPTAFYLCASRGPLNTEAFFGQGTRLTVV.

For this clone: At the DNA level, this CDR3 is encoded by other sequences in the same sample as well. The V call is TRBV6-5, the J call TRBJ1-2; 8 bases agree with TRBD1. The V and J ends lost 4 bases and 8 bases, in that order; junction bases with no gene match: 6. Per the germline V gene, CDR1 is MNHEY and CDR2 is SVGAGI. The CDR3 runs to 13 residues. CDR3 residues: CASSSTGGRGYTF. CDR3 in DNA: TGTGCCAGCAGTTCAACAGGGGGTCGGGGCTACACCTTC.

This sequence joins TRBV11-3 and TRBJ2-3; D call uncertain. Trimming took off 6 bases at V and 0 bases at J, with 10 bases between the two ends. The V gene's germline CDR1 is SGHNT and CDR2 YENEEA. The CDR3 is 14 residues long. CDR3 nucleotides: TGTGCCAGCAGTCTAGGTGGGAGCACAGATACGCAGTATTTT. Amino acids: CASSLGGSTDTQYF.

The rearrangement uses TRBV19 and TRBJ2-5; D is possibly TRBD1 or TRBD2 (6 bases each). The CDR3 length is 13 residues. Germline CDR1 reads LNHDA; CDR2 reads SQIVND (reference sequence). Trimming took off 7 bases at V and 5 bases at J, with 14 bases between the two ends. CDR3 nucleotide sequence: TGTGCCAGTAACTGGGGAGGACAGGAGACCCAGTACTTC. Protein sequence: CASNWGGQETQYF. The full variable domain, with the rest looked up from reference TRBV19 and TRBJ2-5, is DGGITQSPKYLFRKEGQNVTLSCEQNLNHDAMYWYRQDPGQGLRLIYYSQIVNDFQKGDIAEGYSVSREKKESFPLTVTSAQKNPTAFYLCASNWGGQETQYFGPGTRLLVL.